What follows are 31 T cell receptor beta chains derived from one specimen sequenced in a study of shared T cell receptors in the human thymus. Measured with immunoSEQ multiplex PCR; TCRdb has only the in-frame clones, and not every one. The sample includes almost 550,000 clones, 75% to 85% of them seen just once. This sample was shared with a second study, whose subject was human thymus T cells.

Sequencing used thymocytes. All receptors derive from a boy under two years old with a congenital heart defect.

The chain uses TRBV7-9 and TRBJ2-7; the D is unclear. Germline assignment: CDR1 SEHNR and CDR2 FQNEAQ (reference sequence). CDR3 size: 12 residues. V shed 2 bases and J shed 3 bases, with 5 bases lying between them. CDR3 loop: CASSLKSYEQYF. The CDR3 nucleotides are TGTGCCAGCAGCTTAAAGAGCTACGAGCAGTACTTC.

The rearrangement joins TRBV9 to TRBJ2-7, with 10 bases matching TRBD1. J was trimmed by 5 bases and V by 4 bases; bases with no gene match: 9. The germline V gene has CDR1 SGDLS and CDR2 YYNGEE. The CDR3 is 15 amino acids. CDR3 in DNA: TGTGCCAGCAGCCCCCCGGACAGGGGGGTGGACGAGCAGTACTTC. Residues: CASSPPDRGVDEQYF. Supplemented by reference TRBV9 and TRBJ2-7, the full variable domain reads DSGVTQTPKHLITATGQRVTLRCSPRSGDLSVYWYQQSLDQGLQFLIQYYNGEERAKGNILERFSAQQFPDLHSELNLSSLELGDSALYFCASSPPDRGVDEQYFGPGTRLTVT.

This clone was picked up one time. V usage is TRBV29-1 and J usage is TRBJ1-1; D not resolved. Germline V gene data show CDR1 as SQVTM and CDR2 as ANQGSEA. The length of the CDR3 is 13 residues. Trimming left V 6 bases short and J 4 bases short, with 15 bases between. For the CDR3, the DNA is TGCAGCGTCGAAAACCTGGGAGGCACTGAAGCTTTCTTT. It translates to CSVENLGGTEAFF. Variable domain in full (rest from reference TRBV29-1 and TRBJ1-1): SAVISQKPSRDICQRGTSLTIQCQVDSQVTMMFWYRQQPGQSLTLIATANQGSEATYESGFVIDKFPISRPNLTFSTLTVSNMSPEDSSIYLCSVENLGGTEAFFGQGTRLTVV.

V gene TRBV27 combines with J gene TRBJ2-1, with a possible D match to TRBD1 (6 bases). The length of the CDR3 is 16 residues. Germline CDR1 and CDR2: MNHEY and SMNVEV (reference sequence). V shed 5 bases and J shed 1 base, with 15 bases lying between them. CDR3 bases: TGTGCCAGCAGTACTCCCGTTGACAGGTCCTACAATGAGCAGTTCTTC. Protein sequence: CASSTPVDRSYNEQFF.

This CDR3 reads CASSWDRGTYEQYF. The CDR3 DNA reads as TGCGCCAGCTCTTGGGACAGGGGTACCTACGAGCAGTACTTC. The chain links TRBV5-1 to TRBJ2-7; 10 bases fit TRBD1. Trimming removed 7 bases from V and 2 bases from J; junction bases left unmatched: 6. Per the germline V gene, CDR1 is SGHRS and CDR2 is YFSETQ. This CDR3 is 14 amino acids long.

This chain uses TRBV15 with TRBJ2-2; D call uncertain. CDR1 is LNHNV and CDR2 is YYDKDF in the germline V gene (reference sequence). The V end was cut by 0 bases, the J end by 3 bases, with 11 bases between. The CDR3 length is 16 residues. This CDR3 is CATSRDPAEDTGELFF. CDR3 coding DNA: TGTGCCACCAGCAGAGATCCTGCGGAAGACACCGGGGAGCTGTTTTTT.

The chain recombines TRBV27 with TRBJ1-5; D gene ambiguous. CDR3 length: 14 amino acids. Germline V gene lookup returns CDR1 MNHEY and CDR2 SMNVEV (reference sequence). The V and J ends lost 5 bases and 1 base respectively, with 9 bases between them. CDR3 sequence reads: CASSTLASNQPQHF. Written as DNA, the CDR3 is TGTGCCAGCAGTACATTAGCGAGCAATCAGCCCCAGCATTTT.

This clone was observed once. V is TRBV27 and J is TRBJ2-6; 7 bases fit TRBD1. Germline V lookup: CDR1 MNHEY, CDR2 SMNVEV (reference sequence). The length of the CDR3 is 14 residues. J lost 3 bases, V lost 7 bases, and 3 bases had no gene match. The CDR3 nucleotides are TGTGCCAGCACCGGGACAGATGGGGCCAACGTCCTGACTTTC. This translates into CASTGTDGANVLTF.

This chain uses TRBV27 with TRBJ2-1; 10 bases line up with TRBD2. The germline V gene encodes CDR1 MNHEY and CDR2 SMNVEV (reference sequence). V shed 0 bases and J 6 bases; nucleotides not matched to a gene: 5. This CDR3 is 16 amino acids long. The DNA for the CDR3 is TGTGCCAGCAGTTTATCCGGGACTAGCGTCCCCAATGAGCAGTTCTTC. Translation gives CASSLSGTSVPNEQFF.

The rearrangement links TRBV5-1 to TRBJ2-5; 8 bases line up with TRBD1. CDR1 and CDR2 (germline): SGHRS, YFSETQ. V trimming: 2 bases; J trimming: 2 bases; junction bases outside the gene matches: 5. CDR3 length: 15 amino acids. The CDR3 loop reads CASSLQRTGQETQYF. The CDR3 coding sequence is TGCGCCAGCAGCTTACAAAGGACAGGGCAAGAGACCCAGTACTTC.

The CDR3 DNA reads as TGTGCCAGCAGCCAATCGATACAGGCCTATGGCTACACCTTC. Translation gives CASSQSIQAYGYTF. The genes are TRBV16 and TRBJ1-2; the D gene is possibly TRBD1 (5 bases). V was cut by 0 bases and J by 4 bases, with 9 bases left in between. CDR3 length: 14 amino acids. The germline gives CDR1 KGHSY, CDR2 FQNENV.

The V gene is TRBV27, the J gene TRBJ2-3; TRBD1 might be the D (6 bases). Germline lookup yields CDR1 MNHEY and CDR2 SMNVEV (reference sequence). V lost 6 bases, J lost 7 bases, and 8 bases lay in between. CDR3 size: 11 residues. CDR3 bases: TGTGCCAGCAGGGACAGCCATACGCAGTATTTT. This sequence encodes CASRDSHTQYF.

The genes are TRBV5-5 and TRBJ2-7; 10 nucleotides align to TRBD2. The V and J ends lost 2 bases and 7 bases, in that order; junction bases with no gene match: 6. Germline CDR1 and CDR2: SGHKS and YYEKEE (reference sequence). The CDR3 sequence is 14 residues long. CDR3 coding DNA: TGTGCCAGCAGCTTAGCGGGAGGGCCGAGGGAGCAGTACTTC. Translation: CASSLAGGPREQYF.

In its sample, this clone was seen a few times. V is TRBV29-1 and J is TRBJ2-2, with 8 positions matching TRBD2. Trimming removed 0 bases from V and 1 base from J; junction bases left unmatched: 10. The length of the CDR3 is 18 residues. Germline CDR1 reads SQVTM; CDR2 reads ANQGSEA. CDR3 region: CSVEDRGTSGVNTGELFF. The CDR3 DNA sequence: TGCAGCGTTGAAGATCGAGGAACTAGCGGCGTGAACACCGGGGAGCTGTTTTTT.

This chain joins TRBV30 and TRBJ2-3; the D gene is possibly TRBD2 (6 bases). The CDR3 is made up of 14 amino acids. V lost 5 bases, J lost 3 bases, and 15 bases lay in between. Per germline, CDR1 GTSNPN and CDR2 SVGIG (reference sequence). This CDR3 reads CAWARRVQTDTQYF. In nucleotides, the CDR3 is TGTGCCTGGGCCCGGAGGGTCCAGACAGATACGCAGTATTTT.

This chain uses TRBV14 with TRBJ1-2; 7 bases fit TRBD1. The ends lost 4 bases at V and 0 bases at J; junction bases unmatched: 5. Germline CDR1 SGHDN, CDR2 FVKESK. CDR3 length: 15 residues. The chain's CDR3 is CASSLGQATNYGYTF. The CDR3 nucleotides are TGTGCCAGCAGCCTAGGACAGGCGACTAACTATGGCTACACCTTC.

The chain uses TRBV9 and TRBJ2-1; 8 bases are shared with TRBD2. V shed 3 bases, J shed 5 bases, and the junction held 10 bases outside the gene matches. CDR1 is SGDLS and CDR2 is YYNGEE in the germline V gene. The CDR3 length is 16 residues. CDR3 region: CASSALRLAINNEQFF. The CDR3 coding sequence is TGTGCCAGCAGCGCGCTTCGACTAGCGATCAACAATGAGCAGTTCTTC.

This chain uses TRBV7-8 with TRBJ2-5; D uncertain. V was shortened by 4 bases and J by 5 bases, with 5 bases between the two germline ends. The CDR3 consists of 11 residues. Germline V gene lookup returns CDR1 SGHVS and CDR2 FQNEAQ. The CDR3: CASSSVETQYF. Here the CDR3 DNA reads TGTGCCAGCAGCTCGGTGGAGACCCAGTACTTC.

This chain joins TRBV5-1 and TRBJ2-4; TRBD2 is a possible D gene (5 bases). The CDR3 length is 15 residues. The germline V and J ends were trimmed by 4 bases and 0 bases, with 11 bases remaining between them. The germline V gene encodes CDR1 SGHRS and CDR2 YFSETQ. The CDR3 DNA follows: TGCGCCAGCAGCGTCCGCGGGCCAGCCAAAAACATTCAGTACTTC. Translating gives CASSVRGPAKNIQYF.

The chain recombines TRBV15 with TRBJ2-7, with TRBD1 matching 7 bases. CDR3 size: 20 residues. V was clipped by 2 bases and J by 4 bases; unmatched bases: 23. Germline V gives CDR1 LNHNV, CDR2 YYDKDF (reference sequence). The CDR3 reads CATSRLAPPRTGEETYEQYF. DNA for the CDR3: TGTGCCACCAGCAGACTTGCACCACCCCGAACAGGGGAAGAGACATACGAGCAGTACTTC.

In this sample, this clone turned up once. The chain joins TRBV7-9 to TRBJ2-7, with D perhaps matching TRBD1 (6 bases). Per the germline V gene, CDR1 is SEHNR and CDR2 is FQNEAQ (reference sequence). Trimming stripped 5 bases from V and 4 bases from J, with 15 bases between. CDR3 length: 14 amino acids. The CDR3: CASSQPGHLYEQYF. Here the CDR3 DNA reads TGTGCCAGCAGCCAACCGGGACACTTGTACGAGCAGTACTTC.

V and J are TRBV5-1 and TRBJ2-3; no reliable D call. V was pared by 4 bases and J by 0 bases, with 18 bases between. The CDR3 length is 17 residues. The germline V gene has CDR1 SGHRS and CDR2 YFSETQ. CDR3: CASSPGSSNPSTDTQYF. CDR3 nucleotides: TGCGCCAGCAGCCCCGGGTCTTCAAATCCTAGCACAGATACGCAGTATTTT.

V and J are TRBV29-1 and TRBJ2-3; D possibly corresponds to TRBD2 (5 bases). Germline V CDR1 and CDR2: SQVTM, ANQGSEA. With 1 base removed from V and 1 base from J, the gap between germline ends came to 18 bases. The CDR3 totals 17 residues. Here the CDR3 DNA reads TGCAGCGTTGAAGGGAGAGGGATTAGAGGGTGCACAGATACGCAGTATTTT. Translating it yields CSVEGRGIRGCTDTQYF.

Notes on this clone: Other DNA sequences from this sample encode an identical CDR3 as well. This rearrangement joins TRBV6-1 to TRBJ2-7; 7 bases match TRBD1. Germline assignment: CDR1 MNHNS and CDR2 SASEGT. J gave up 3 bases and V 8 bases, and 1 base lay outside the gene matches. The CDR3 consists of 11 residues. The chain's CDR3 is CASRQGYEQYF. Written as DNA, the CDR3 is TGTGCCAGCCGACAGGGCTACGAGCAGTACTTC.

The J gene is TRBJ2-5, the V gene TRBV5-6; TRBD1 might be the D (5 bases). CDR3 length: 14 amino acids. V lost 5 bases and J lost 2, with 13 bases in between. Germline CDR1 reads SGHDT; CDR2 reads YYEEEE. Written as DNA, the CDR3 is TGTGCCAGCAGTCTAAACGACAGACAAGAGACCCAGTACTTC. Protein product: CASSLNDRQETQYF.

This chain connects TRBV4-1 to TRBJ2-3, with 7 bases identical to TRBD1. The CDR3 runs to 15 residues. The V gene's germline CDR1 is MGHRA and CDR2 YSYEKL. V trimming: 8 bases; J trimming: 2 bases; junction bases outside the gene matches: 10. CDR3 nucleotides: TGCGCCAGCTCCAGTGGGGGACAGTACACAGATACGCAGTATTTT. Translation: CASSSGGQYTDTQYF.

The chain couples TRBV28 to TRBJ2-7, with D tentatively TRBD2 (6 bases). The V gene lost 6 bases and the J gene lost 2 bases, with 14 bases spanning the gap. From germline, CDR1 is MDHEN and CDR2 SYDVKM. CDR3 length: 14 residues. DNA of the CDR3: TGTGCCAGCAGGCATAGCGGTGGGGCCTACGAGCAGTACTTC. It is translated as CASRHSGGAYEQYF.

This rearrangement joins TRBV7-3 to TRBJ2-3; TRBD2 aligns across 11 bases. The CDR3 sequence is 21 residues long. The J segment lost 2 bases and the V segment lost 5 bases, leaving 21 bases of the junction unmatched. CDR1 and CDR2 from the germline V gene are SGHTA and FQGTGA. The CDR3, as DNA: TGTGCCAGCAGCCCTATAGCGGGAGGGCTCGCCGACCCGTTTTCCACAGATACGCAGTATTTT. Amino acids: CASSPIAGGLADPFSTDTQYF.

J is TRBJ2-1 and V is TRBV6-4; 11 nucleotides agree with TRBD2. CDR3 length: 19 amino acids. J lost 5 bases, V lost 2 bases, and 14 bases had no gene match. Per the germline V gene, CDR1 is MRHNA and CDR2 is SNTAGT. CDR3 loop: CASSDAEGLAVKWDNEQFF. The CDR3 nucleotides read TGTGCCAGCAGTGACGCCGAGGGACTAGCGGTAAAATGGGACAATGAGCAGTTCTTC.

J is TRBJ1-1 and V is TRBV27; possible D gene TRBD1, 6 bases. The length of the CDR3 is 15 residues. Germline assignment: CDR1 MNHEY and CDR2 SMNVEV (reference sequence). V was cut by 2 bases and J by 5 bases, with 15 bases left in between. The DNA for the CDR3 is TGTGCCAGCAGTTTAAGACAGGTCCCGAGGACTGAAGCTTTCTTT. Translated, it gives CASSLRQVPRTEAFF.

V usage is TRBV5-4 and J usage is TRBJ2-7; 8 bases fit TRBD2. Germline CDR1 is SGHNT and CDR2 is YYREEE (reference sequence). The CDR3 sequence is 15 residues long. Trimming removed 3 bases from V and 2 bases from J; junction bases left unmatched: 7. CDR3 protein: CASSSPGGLPYEQYF. The CDR3 nucleotides are TGTGCCAGCAGCTCCCCGGGAGGGTTGCCCTACGAGCAGTACTTC. Full variable domain (rest looked up from reference TRBV5-4 and TRBJ2-7): ETGVTQSPTHLIKTRGQQVTLRCSSQSGHNTVSWYQQALGQGPQFIFQYYREEENGRGNFPPRFSGLQFPNYSSELNVNALELDDSALYLCASSSPGGLPYEQYFGPGTRLTVT.